The clone carrying this T cell receptor beta chain was seen many times. Its matching antigen is unknown. CDR3 length: 16 residues. These data originate in a study of T-cell reconstitution after alpha-beta-depleted transplantation in children. Notes on the study in general: Several hundred rapidly expanded clones from non-depleted graft cells reportedly supplied alpha-beta T cells about two months post-transplant. The study traced high day-60 TCRbeta diversity in some patients to surviving recipient T cells and thymic progenitors.

TCRbeta library construction was performed incorporating unique molecular identifiers. TCRdb reprocessed the PCR reads via MiXCR and lists one record per CDR3 protein. The repertoire holds 550,000 to 600,000 distinct CDR3 sequences, roughly 23% seen once, with roughly 13% in the top ten. Here the sequenced sample was PBMCs, mostly from graft donor cells, taken 360 days after TCRalphabeta/CD19-depleted stem cell transplant. This sequence originates from a boy younger than two who had a stem cell transplant for acute myeloid leukemia, so the T cells may come from the graft donor. V gene TRBV21-1 combines with J gene TRBJ2-5; the D segment call TRBD1 is taken from the table without a DNA check. TRBV21-1 is a pseudogene locus. The CDR3 here is CASSSDVDRPSETQYF. Here the CDR3 DNA reads TGTGCCAGCAGCTCTGACGTTGACAGGCCAAGTGAGACCCAGTACTTC.